This TCR beta chain was documented in a study of cytomegalovirus exposure and HLA in healthy donors. Broader study findings: When analyzed later, the rates of TCR association showed variation by HLA locus, with DRB1 the most and HLA-C the fewest. Likely technical artifact: a cluster of highly shared sequence variants.

The PCR had 60 Vbeta and 13 Jbeta primers. The table came from immunoSEQ multiplex PCR; TCRdb's copy has only in-frame clones and leaves some out. The sample contains around 85,000 clones, over 60% of which appear only once. A note on this clone: Its antigen is not known.

In germline, CDR1 is SGHRS, CDR2 YFSETQ. The CDR3 has 16 amino acids. V lost 0 bases to trimming and J lost 2 bases; unmatched junction nucleotides: 8. This clonotype was obtained from a man between 60 and 75 years old in good health and CMV-seronegative. Sequencing input: PBMCs. The chain recombines TRBV5-1 with TRBJ2-7, with 7 bases matching TRBD2. The CDR3 sequence is CASSLAGGTTPYEQYF. The CDR3 nucleotides are TGCGCCAGCAGCTTGGCCGGTGGGACTACCCCCTACGAGCAGTACTTC.